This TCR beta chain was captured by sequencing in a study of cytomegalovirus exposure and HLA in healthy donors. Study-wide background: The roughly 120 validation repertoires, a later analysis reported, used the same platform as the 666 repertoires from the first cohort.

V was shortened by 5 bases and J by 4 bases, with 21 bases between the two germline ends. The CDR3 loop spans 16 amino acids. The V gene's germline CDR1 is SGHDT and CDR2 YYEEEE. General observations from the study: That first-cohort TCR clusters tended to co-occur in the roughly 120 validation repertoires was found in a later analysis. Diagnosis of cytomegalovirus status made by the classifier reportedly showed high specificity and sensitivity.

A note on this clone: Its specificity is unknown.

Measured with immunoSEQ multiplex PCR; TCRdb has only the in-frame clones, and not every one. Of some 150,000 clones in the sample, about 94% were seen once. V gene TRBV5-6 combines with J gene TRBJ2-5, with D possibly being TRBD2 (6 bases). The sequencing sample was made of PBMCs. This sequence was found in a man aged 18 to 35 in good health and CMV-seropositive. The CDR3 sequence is CASSPTLGGAVETQYF. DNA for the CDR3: TGTGCCAGCAGTCCAACCCTGGGCGGGGCGGTAGAGACCCAGTACTTC.